This entry lists 9 T cell receptor beta chains sequenced from one sample in a study of OX40 agonist ivuxolimab in advanced cancers. Profiled with immunoSEQ multiplex PCR; TCRdb holds only in-frame clones, not every one. The table shows around 150,000 clones, with about 92% occurring only once. This specimen consisted of CD4+ or CD8+ T cells sorted from blood, obtained in a trial of the OX40 agonist ivuxolimab. These TCRs come from an adult with an advanced solid tumor such as melanoma, head and neck, liver or kidney cancer.

The chain carries TRBV28 and TRBJ1-4; tentatively, D is TRBD1 (6 bases). The germline V and J ends were trimmed by 5 bases and 7 bases, with 14 bases remaining between them. The CDR3 runs to 14 residues. CDR1 MDHEN and CDR2 SYDVKM come from the germline V gene. As DNA, the CDR3 is TGTGCCAGCAGTCGACAGGTGGGGGGTGAAAAACTGTTTTTT. It yields the protein CASSRQVGGEKLFF.

The chain recombines TRBV19 with TRBJ1-1, with unresolved D. V lost 6 bases and J 5 bases, leaving 16 bases between the germline ends. There are 14 residues in the CDR3. CDR1 is LNHDA and CDR2 is SQIVND in the germline V gene (reference sequence). CDR3 DNA: TGTGCCAGTAGCATTGGGCGGGAAGGGACTGAAGCTTTCTTT. Translation: CASSIGREGTEAFF. The variable domain in full, with the rest retrieved from reference TRBV19 and TRBJ1-1, is DGGITQSPKYLFRKEGQNVTLSCEQNLNHDAMYWYRQDPGQGLRLIYYSQIVNDFQKGDIAEGYSVSREKKESFPLTVTSAQKNPTAFYLCASSIGREGTEAFFGQGTRLTVV.

CDR3 sequence: CASSTGTQRTDTQYF. The CDR3 nucleotides read TGTGCCAGCAGTACCGGGACTCAACGCACAGATACGCAGTATTTT. The gene calls are TRBV2 and TRBJ2-3; D may be TRBD2 (6 bases). Germline CDR1 reads SNHLY; CDR2 reads FYNNEI. This CDR3 region has 15 residues. V lost 5 bases, J lost 1 base, and 13 bases lay in between.

In the case of this clone: Other DNA sequences in the sample encode the same CDR3. The chain is built from TRBV7-2 and TRBJ2-3; D not certain. Per the germline V gene, CDR1 is SGHTA and CDR2 is FQGNSA. The V gene lost 3 bases and the J gene lost 1 base, with 8 bases spanning the gap. The CDR3 consists of 14 residues. The CDR3 DNA sequence: TGTGCCAGCAGCTTGGACCGGGGCACAGATACGCAGTATTTT. It specifies CASSLDRGTDTQYF.

This chain connects TRBV19 to TRBJ2-7; TRBD1 might be the D (6 bases). V was pared by 6 bases and J by 3 bases, with 18 bases between. This CDR3 is built from 15 residues. The germline V gene encodes CDR1 LNHDA and CDR2 SQIVND (reference sequence). DNA of the CDR3: TGTGCCAGTAGAAGCTTAGACAGGCCCTACTACGAGCAGTACTTC. Its protein product is CASRSLDRPYYEQYF.

The chain is built from TRBV7-2 and TRBJ1-5; perhaps TRBD1 as D (5 bases). The germline V gene has CDR1 SGHTA and CDR2 FQGNSA. V shed 5 bases and J shed 3 bases, with 17 bases lying between them. The CDR3 is made up of 16 amino acids. The CDR3 DNA follows: TGTGCCAGCAGCCACGGGACGGCTTTTCTCAATCAGCCCCAGCATTTT. Translation: CASSHGTAFLNQPQHF.

The genes are TRBV5-4 and TRBJ1-2; 9 bases align to TRBD1. Germline V gene sequence: CDR1 SGHNT, CDR2 YYREEE (reference sequence). This CDR3 comprises 13 residues. Unmatched junction bases numbered 6, after V lost 4 bases and J lost 8 bases. The CDR3 spells CASSRRQGGGYTF. The DNA for the CDR3 is TGTGCCAGCAGCCGAAGACAGGGGGGCGGCTACACCTTC.

The chain combines TRBV4-3 with TRBJ2-3, with D maybe TRBD2 (6 bases). Germline V CDR1 and CDR2: LGHNA, YSLEER. Between the trimmed V and J ends, which lost 6 bases and 7 bases, there was a span of 14 bases. This CDR3 has 13 amino acids. The CDR3 sequence: CASRGGAWNTQYF. CDR3 bases: TGCGCCAGCAGAGGAGGGGCGTGGAATACGCAGTATTTT.

The rearrangement joins TRBV28 to TRBJ1-2; no definite D call. The CDR3 has 15 amino acids. CDR1 is MDHEN, CDR2 SYDVKM, per germline. The ends were cut back, 6 bases at V and 4 bases at J, with 18 bases in the middle. CDR3 nucleotides: TGTGCCAGCAGCCCCGGACCACCAACAATCTATGGCTACACCTTC. This gives the protein CASSPGPPTIYGYTF.